These 27 T cell receptor beta chains were all obtained from the same sample, sequenced in a study of regulatory T cells in long-lasting Graves disease (dated by TCRdb to the early 2020s). What the time point label conveys for this sample: persistent/refractory GD, antithyroid drugs over 5 years with positive TRAb. For both TCR sequencing and RNA sequencing, RNA was extracted from PBMCs using TRIzol. Library method: multiplex PCR. TCRdb names Illumina HiSeq 4000 as the instrument used. CDR3 regions were amplified by Arm-PCR with iRepertoire HTBI primers to construct TCR beta libraries. TCRdb redid the processing of the public reads, applying fastp at Q25 and MiXCR, and retained in-frame beta chains. Rows with a matching CDR3 protein are joined into one entry that keeps the most common DNA and genes. This sample comprises approximately 470,000 distinct CDR3 sequences, around 20% of them detected only once. The ten largest clones capture 7.8% of the sample.

Sequencing was performed on peripheral blood mononuclear cells (PBMCs), taken when the disease was refractory, from a patient treated with antithyroid drugs. Source of these receptors: a female donor with Graves disease.

This clonotype was counted a few times. The V and J genes are TRBV6-9 and TRBJ2-7; D is unclear. The V end was cut by 3 bases, the J end by 6 bases, with 9 bases between. Germline assignment: CDR1 MNHGY and CDR2 SVAAGI. The CDR3 loop spans 12 amino acids. The CDR3, as DNA: TGTGCCAGCAGTTACCGAGACGTCGAGCAGTACTTC. It codes for CASSYRDVEQYF.

The chain couples TRBV12-3 or TRBV12-4 to TRBJ2-3, with D maybe TRBD2 (6 bases). The CDR3 is 16 residues long. V was trimmed by 1 base and J by 1 base, leaving 12 bases between them. CDR3 sequence reads: CASSLGMASGTDTQYF. CDR3 nucleotides: TGTGCCAGCAGTTTAGGTATGGCTAGCGGCACAGATACGCAGTATTTT.

In this sample, this clonotype turned up a few times. A read error may explain this, as a much larger clone is one base away. V gene TRBV20-1 combines with J gene TRBJ2-2; 8 bases agree with TRBD2. The CDR3 contains 15 residues. The ends lost 2 bases at V and 10 bases at J; junction bases unmatched: 12. Germline CDR1 and CDR2: DFQATT and SNEGSKA (reference sequence). CDR3 in amino acids: CSARHQAGRGVELFF. DNA for the CDR3: TGCAGTGCTAGACACCAGGCCGGGAGGGGCGTGGAGCTGTTTTTT.

The chain has TRBV6-1 and TRBJ1-2; tentative D call: TRBD1 (6 bases). The CDR3 totals 14 residues. The ends were cut back, 7 bases at V and 6 bases at J, with 18 bases in the middle. Germline CDR1 and CDR2: MNHNS and SASEGT. CDR3 residues: CASKPSRGGNGYTF. In nucleotides, the CDR3 is TGTGCCAGCAAACCGTCAAGGGGGGGAAATGGCTACACCTTC.

This clonotype was counted ten times or more. The CDR3 reads CASSIVLLNTEAFF. The CDR3 nucleotides are TGTGCCAGTAGTATAGTCCTCCTCAACACTGAAGCTTTCTTT. The J gene is TRBJ1-1, the V gene TRBV19; D not certain. With 1 base removed from V and 2 bases from J, the gap between germline ends came to 8 bases. CDR1 and CDR2 from the germline V gene are LNHDA and SQIVND (reference sequence). This CDR3 spans 14 amino acids.

The V and J genes are TRBV15 and TRBJ1-1; 9 nucleotides agree with TRBD1. Trimming removed 4 bases from V and 4 bases from J; junction bases left unmatched: 7. The CDR3 has 15 amino acids. Germline assignment: CDR1 LNHNV and CDR2 YYDKDF (reference sequence). This chain's CDR3 is CATSTTGGWGTEAFF. The CDR3 region has the DNA TGTGCCACCAGCACCACAGGGGGCTGGGGCACTGAAGCTTTCTTT.

This clonotype has a handful of counts. The CDR3 protein is CASSYSSRLEAFF. The CDR3 DNA sequence: TGTGCCAGCAGTTACTCATCCCGCCTAGAAGCTTTCTTT. The chain recombines TRBV6-2 or TRBV6-3 with TRBJ1-1; D unresolved. The V and J ends lost 0 bases and 8 bases respectively, with 10 bases between them. Germline loops: CDR1 MNHEY, CDR2 SVGEGT. This CDR3 contains 13 residues.

This clonotype was counted only a few times. A read error is possible here, since a much larger clone lies one base away. The chain is built from TRBV6-1 and TRBJ2-7, with D possibly called TRBD1 or TRBD2 (5 bases each). The CDR3 totals 14 residues. Germline V lookup: CDR1 MNHNS, CDR2 SASEGT. This chain's CDR3 is CASSEDPGTHEQCF. CDR3 nucleotide sequence: TGTGCCAGCAGTGAAGATCCAGGGACCCACGAGCAGTGCTTC.

This clonotype was counted ten times or more. This chain connects TRBV12-3 or TRBV12-4 to TRBJ2-5; TRBD1 agrees at 12 bases. V lost 11 bases, J lost 5 bases, and 18 bases stayed unmatched. There are 17 residues in the CDR3. The CDR3 bases are TGTGCCTCCAAGCCCGGTCGGGACAGGGGGCCAGGGGAGACCCAGTACTTC. Translated: CASKPGRDRGPGETQYF.

This clonotype was seen ten or more times. The rearrangement joins TRBV29-1 to TRBJ1-2; 8 bases fit TRBD1. V lost 6 bases, J lost 6 bases, and 6 bases stayed unmatched. This CDR3 is 12 amino acids long. Per germline, CDR1 SQVTM and CDR2 ANQGSEA. CDR3 region: CSVPDRENGYTF. CDR3 nucleotides: TGCAGCGTCCCGGACAGGGAGAATGGCTACACCTTC.

As DNA, the CDR3 is TGCGCCAGCAGCCAAGACCTTAGGACGGCCCTTGGGTATGGCTACACCTTC. Translated: CASSQDLRTALGYGYTF. The chain has TRBV4-3 and TRBJ1-2; D is unclear. Germline V gene lookup returns CDR1 LGHNA and CDR2 YSLEER. V gave up 0 bases and J gave up 5 bases, with 19 bases separating them. This CDR3 region has 17 residues.

This clonotype was found many times. The chain couples TRBV7-6 to TRBJ2-5; 8 positions agree with TRBD2. With 3 bases clipped from V and 2 bases from J, the junction kept 8 bases outside the gene matches. The CDR3 spans 16 residues. Germline V gene data show CDR1 as SGHVS and CDR2 as FNYEAQ. The CDR3 loop reads CASSFRASGLQETQYF. The CDR3, as DNA: TGTGCCAGCAGCTTCCGTGCTAGCGGGTTACAAGAGACCCAGTACTTC.

This clonotype occurred a few times. The chain carries TRBV2 and TRBJ2-5; 8 bases align to TRBD1. The CDR3 is 14 amino acids. The germline CDR1 and CDR2 sequences are SNHLY and FYNNEI. V lost 7 bases, J lost 2 bases, and 6 bases stayed unmatched. CDR3 protein: CASTPDRGQETQYF. The DNA for the CDR3 is TGTGCCAGCACGCCCGACAGGGGACAAGAGACCCAGTACTTC.

On this clonotype itself: It is likely a read error: a sequence one base away is far more abundant. This chain joins TRBV7-9 and TRBJ1-2; 9 positions match TRBD1. CDR1 and CDR2 (germline): SEHNR, FQNEAQ (reference sequence). The CDR3 totals 15 residues. The ends lost 3 bases at V and 4 bases at J; junction bases unmatched: 6. The CDR3 is CASSFGDRATYGYTF. The DNA for the CDR3 is TGTGCCAGCAGCTTCGGGGACAGGGCTACCTATGGCTACACCTTC.

V gene TRBV19 combines with J gene TRBJ1-2; D is unclear. The V gene's germline CDR1 is LNHDA and CDR2 SQIVND (reference sequence). Trimming took 4 bases from V and 3 from J, leaving 12 bases between them. The CDR3 is made up of 14 amino acids. The CDR3 loop is CASSTRNTDYGYTF. CDR3 in DNA: TGTGCCAGTAGTACAAGGAATACGGACTATGGCTACACCTTC.

To note about this clonotype: This clone may be a read error of a much larger clone one base away. V is TRBV12-3 or TRBV12-4 and J is TRBJ2-7; D gene unclear. The CDR3 is 12 amino acids. Here the CDR3 DNA reads TGTGCCAACAGTTTGCTTTACTACGAGCAGTACTTC. Its protein is CANSLLYYEQYF.

This clonotype was observed a few times. This chain links TRBV15 with TRBJ2-7; D may be TRBD2 (6 bases). Trimming stripped 3 bases from V and 1 base from J, with 10 bases between. This CDR3 is built from 14 residues. From germline, CDR1 is LNHNV and CDR2 YYDKDF (reference sequence). The CDR3 nucleotides are TGTGCCACCAGCAGGGGGGACTTGTCCTACGAGCAGTACTTC. Translated, it gives CATSRGDLSYEQYF.

The V and J genes are TRBV6-1 and TRBJ2-7, with 9 positions matching TRBD1. CDR1 and CDR2 (germline): MNHNS, SASEGT. The V segment lost 5 bases and the J segment 2 bases; nucleotides outside the gene matches: 4. The CDR3 totals 14 residues. CDR3 in DNA: TGTGCCAGCAGTCGACAGGGGGGGCCCTACGAGCAGTACTTC. This encodes CASSRQGGPYEQYF.

This clonotype showed up just a few times. V gene TRBV12-3 or TRBV12-4 combines with J gene TRBJ1-2; no clear D gene. Trimming removed 1 base from V and 0 bases from J, with 9 bases in between. The CDR3 loop spans 15 amino acids. For the CDR3, the DNA is TGTGCCAGCAGTTTAGACACGGCTACTAACTATGGCTACACCTTC. Its protein product is CASSLDTATNYGYTF.

The V call is TRBV6-1, the J call TRBJ1-1, with 7 bases that match TRBD1. CDR1 MNHNS and CDR2 SASEGT come from the germline V gene. This CDR3 contains 13 residues. V gave up 6 bases and J gave up 11 bases; unmatched junction bases: 12. CDR3 amino acids: CASRDTGDRKAFF. In nucleotides, the CDR3 is TGTGCCAGCAGAGATACAGGGGATCGGAAGGCTTTCTTT.

The V call is TRBV9, the J call TRBJ2-7; D remains unclear. V gave up 0 bases and J gave up 0 bases, with 10 bases separating them. There are 15 residues in the CDR3. Germline V gene lookup returns CDR1 SGDLS and CDR2 YYNGEE. CDR3 DNA: TGTGCCAGCAGCGTAGAGGGATCGCCCTCCTACGAGCAGTACTTC. This encodes CASSVEGSPSYEQYF.

This clonotype came up a few times. This rearrangement joins TRBV7-6 to TRBJ2-7; D may be TRBD1 (5 bases). Trimming pared 1 base from V and 0 bases from J, leaving 13 bases between. Germline V CDR1 and CDR2: SGHVS, FNYEAQ. The CDR3 length is 16 residues. The CDR3: CASSLVGSDSSYEQYF. The CDR3 region has the DNA TGTGCCAGCAGCTTAGTAGGGTCAGACAGCTCCTACGAGCAGTACTTC.

V gene TRBV6-2 or TRBV6-3 combines with J gene TRBJ2-2, with 9 bases fitting TRBD1. The CDR3 is 17 residues long. The germline gives CDR1 MNHEY, CDR2 SVGEGT. V lost 1 base to trimming and J lost 3 bases; unmatched junction nucleotides: 6. The CDR3 nucleotides are TGTGCCAGCAGTTACTACAGGGGGCTTGGGGACACCGGGGAGCTGTTTTTT. Translation gives CASSYYRGLGDTGELFF.

Remarks on this clonotype: This may arise from a read error, as a much more abundant clone is one base away. V is TRBV11-2 and J is TRBJ2-1; a possible D gene is TRBD2 (5 bases). CDR1 is SGHAT, CDR2 FQNNGV, per germline. The CDR3 covers 14 residues. Trimming took 2 bases from V and 10 from J, leaving 15 bases between them. CDR3 sequence: CASSLPGVVDEQFF. CDR3 DNA: TGTGCCAGCAGCTTACCCGGGGTTGTGGACGAGCAGTTCTTC. Combining the CDR3 with reference TRBV11-2 and TRBJ2-1 gives the whole variable domain EAGVAQSPRYKIIEKRQSVAFWCNPISGHATLYWYQQILGQGPKLLIQFQNNGVVDDSQLPKDRFSAERLKGVDSTLKIQPAKLEDSAVYLCASSLPGVVDEQFFGPGTRLTVL.

The V and J genes are TRBV30 and TRBJ2-7; 8 nucleotides agree with TRBD2. After removal of 0 bases from V and 2 bases from J, the junction contained 0 bases not matched to a gene. CDR1 GTSNPN and CDR2 SVGIG come from the germline V gene (reference sequence). This CDR3 comprises 13 residues. CDR3 coding DNA: TGTGCCTGGAGTGTTAGCGGGGCCTACGAGCAGTACTTC. Translation: CAWSVSGAYEQYF.

Concerning this clonotype: Being one base from a much bigger clone, this may be a read error. The chain has TRBV15 and TRBJ1-2, with D perhaps matching TRBD1 (5 bases). The CDR3 extends over 17 amino acids. Germline CDR1 is LNHNV and CDR2 is YYDKDF (reference sequence). Here the CDR3 DNA reads TGTGCCACCAGCAGAGATCTCGGCGGGGCTTCCAACTATGGCCACACCTTC. It specifies CATSRDLGGASNYGHTF.

The chain joins TRBV4-1 to TRBJ1-5; D gene uncertain. Germline CDR1 reads MGHRA; CDR2 reads YSYEKL. The CDR3 is made up of 16 amino acids. Deletions cut 4 bases from V and 1 base from J, with 14 bases between. This CDR3 is CASSRSWGGSNQPQHF. The CDR3 nucleotides are TGCGCCAGCAGCCGATCTTGGGGAGGCAGCAATCAGCCCCAGCATTTT.